The TCR beta chain described here comes from a study of Graves' ophthalmopathy and Graves' hyperthyroidism. Across the whole study: Peripheral blood sampling occurred at initial diagnosis, before any treatment.

Each diagnosis was determined on the basis of clinical symptoms, serum thyroxine, TRAb, thyroid ultrasound and orbital computed tomography. The study, taken as a whole, reports: Ophthalmopathy cases were distinguished from stable hyperthyroidism by a 13-signature model, reaching 85% to 90% sensitivity and over 80% specificity.

For repertoire sequencing, the TCR beta CDR3 regions were amplified from RNA transcripts. The authors performed first-round RT-PCR with HTBI primers and then a second-round multiplex PCR. TCRdb used MiXCR to reprocess the multiplex PCR reads, holding one entry per CDR3 protein. The profile shows 360,000 or so distinct CDR3 sequences, about a sixth of them singletons. Of note for this clonotype: Its target is unknown.

V lost 3 bases and J lost 5, with 16 bases in between. The CDR3 is made up of 15 amino acids. The germline V gene has CDR1 DFQATT and CDR2 SNEGSKA (reference sequence). The receptor's source is a young woman with Graves' ophthalmopathy. This sequence joins TRBV20-1 and TRBJ2-2; D is uncertain. Source material: peripheral blood. CDR3 nucleotides: TGCAGTGCTAGGGCAGCAGCCGCGAGGACCGGGGAGCTGTTTTTT. It encodes CSARAAAARTGELFF.